This T cell receptor beta chain is drawn from a study of shared clonotypes between healthy human individuals (TCRdb year 2020). Background on the whole study: Two women and a few men aged 18 to 49 years were included in the cohort. For each donor, three plates each were used for CD4 naive and CD4 memory, two plates were used for CD8 naive, and one plate was used for CD8 memory. The study deeply sequenced blood TCR repertoires of about 5 healthy adults to estimate repertoire size and the extent of clonotype sharing between individuals. To increase sequencing depth and limit assay-specific biases, TCR repertoire library preparation and sequencing were carried out by different laboratories using diverse techniques. Between about 0.8 and 9 billion PBMCs per donor were obtained by leukapheresis.

Using the deep immunoSEQ assay, multiplex PCR amplified TCR CDR3 regions from genomic DNA. Extracted genomic DNA from each cell subset was spread evenly across all wells of several immunoSEQ 96-well plates, with each plate serving as a replicate. Each replicate PCR for sorted subsets received approximately 220 ng genomic DNA, equal to roughly 33,000 T cell genomes. The purified libraries were quantified using a Qubit 3.0 fluorometer, sized with a Bioanalyzer 2100, and then quantified again using the KAPA Library Quantification kit. A separate single-read 150-cycle Illumina NextSeq 550 flow cell was used to sequence each immunoSEQ 96-well plate. Under the source paper's analysis protocol: The immunoSEQ output contained only junctional sequences without quality scores, so filtering could not match that applied to full-length reads. Sequences were annotated with PyIR, a Python wrapper for IgBLAST v1.9, using IMGT germline references to assign V/J genes and CDR3. Reads with weak V/J assignments (E-value above 1e-6), missing CDR3, stop codons, out-of-frame junctions, or ambiguous translated residues were removed. A V3J clonotype was defined by an identical inferred V gene, J gene, and CDR3 amino acid sequence. To compute the percentage overlap between repertoires, the number of shared unique clonotypes was divided by the size of the smaller repertoire. Repertoire richness was assessed with RTK rarefaction, the Chao1 estimator, and Recon v2.1 estimates of unobserved clonotypes. OLGA was used to compute generation probabilities for all TCRbeta clonotypes that the gDNA method yielded from a handful of donors. TCRdb mirrors the immuneACCESS table, restricted to in-frame sequences. Some clones are absent from its copies; in checked studies, under half trace to an unresolved V gene, and the reason for the others is unknown. The V and J calls and the clone size are those of that table, but D and trimming were determined from the DNA. The sample profile shows about 380,000 clones; about 97% of them were found once. The top ten clonotypes cover about 0.32% of the sample.

What the work shows at the level of the full study, not this receptor alone: Rarefaction of sorted-subset datasets indicated incomplete sequencing despite the large sequencing depth. Compared with non-shared clonotypes, the clonotypes found in all four sorted-subset donors had higher generation probabilities. Naive subsets generally had larger estimated clonotype richness than memory subsets did. Because the study included a small number of donors, the genetic and exposure-history diversity represented was limited. Pairwise subsampling led to the expectation that sequencing depth would affect the degree of clonotype sharing among donors. Approximately 4.8% of naive CD4, 3.5% of naive CD8, around 2.3% of memory CD4, and about 0.4% of memory CD8 clonotypes were shared across a few donors. Sampling was restricted to blood, and TCR repertoires in tissues likely differ from the TCR repertoires found in blood.

Regarding this clone: Its target antigen remains unknown. No base quality information exists; no much larger clone differs at one position.

The junction shows trimming of 5 bases on V and 6 bases on J, and the gene matches do not reach 1 base of it. Taken from the germline V gene, the CDR1 and CDR2 loops are MRHNA and SNTAGT. Spanning cysteine to phenylalanine, the CDR3 consists of 13 amino acids. Just CDR3 DNA is preserved here, 39 bases in frame from base 1. Donors were healthy HIV-negative adults with no recently reported acute infections or vaccinations. All donors were Caucasian adults living in Nashville, Tennessee, USA. CD8 memory samples consisted of magnetically selected CD45RO+ cells combined with CCR7-negative CD45RA+ effector memory (TemRA) cells. Blood was obtained by leukapheresis, after which PBMCs were separated by Ficoll-Histopaque density gradient centrifugation and cryopreserved in liquid nitrogen vapor phase. Analytical flow cytometry was used to check the purity and quantity of every magnetically sorted T cell population. From each sorted fraction, genomic DNA was isolated and quantified by UV absorbance on a Nanodrop 2000c.

Sequencing was carried out using memory CD8+ T cells sorted from blood. The cell subset or site label, as the study defines it: CD45RO+ cells pooled with CCR7-negative TemRA cells. This TCR was sampled from a man between 25 and 39 years old in good health. The V and J genes are TRBV6-4 and TRBJ2-1; 10 central nucleotides agree with TRBD2. The sequenced DNA is TGTGCCAGCAGTAGCGGGAGGGCCAATGAGCAGTTCTTC. It specifies CASSSGRANEQFF.